This T cell receptor beta chain was retrieved from a study of blood T cell repertoires in COVID-19. This clone showed up just once. Produced via immunoSEQ multiplex PCR; TCRdb's table is partial and in-frame only. The sample contains about 390,000 clones, approximately 87% of which appear only once. Germline V gene lookup returns CDR1 SEHNR and CDR2 FQNEAQ (reference sequence). With V trimmed by 10 bases and J by 5 bases, 7 bases remained unmatched. CDR3 size: 14 residues. The sequence derives from a woman between 45 and 60 years old who had recovered from COVID-19. V and J are TRBV7-9 and TRBJ2-1; 11 nucleotides align to TRBD2. The sequencing sample was made of PBMCs or T cells enriched from blood (not recorded which). The CDR3 loop is CATTLAGADNEQFF. In nucleotides, the CDR3 is TGTGCCACCACACTAGCGGGGGCTGACAATGAGCAGTTCTTC.